The rows below give T cell receptor beta chains drawn from one sample of a study of chemoradiotherapy in HPV16-positive cancers. Using immunoSEQ multiplex PCR, the repertoire was profiled, and TCRdb retains in-frame clones only, with some absent. This table holds about 27,000 clones, nearly 95% found once. The starting material was blood, obtained from a patient who underwent chemoradiotherapy. The receptors shown here come from a human donor with HPV-associated anogenital cancer. CDR3s include the opening cysteine and the closing phenylalanine or tryptophan. The order of the fields is clone size, D gene, J gene, V gene, CDR3 DNA, CDR3 protein. The D gene is left open where the match is weak. Size tells how often a clone was seen (once, few, many) or the class of an expanded clone, and some rows leave it out.

. | TRBD1 | TRBJ2-6 | TRBV28 | TGTGCCAGCAGTCCTCAGGGGGCTTACTCTGGGGCCAACGTCCTGACTTTC | CASSPQGAYSGANVLTF
. | TRBD1 | TRBJ2-7 | TRBV5-1 | TGCGCCAGCAGCCCGGGACAGGGGGGCGGCTACGAGCAGTACTTC | CASSPGQGGGYEQYF
. | TRBD1 | TRBJ2-7 | TRBV11-3 | TGTGCCAGCAGCTCTGGACAGGGGACCTACGAGCAGTACTTC | CASSSGQGTYEQYF
once | . | TRBJ1-6 | TRBV7-2 | TGTGCCAGCAGCATCCGGGATACGGGTTCACCCCTCCACTTT | CASSIRDTGSPLHF
. | TRBD2 | TRBJ2-5 | TRBV7-2 | TGTGCCAGCAGCCCGGGGGGTAGCCGTGAGACCCAGTACTTC | CASSPGGSRETQYF
. | . | TRBJ2-2 | TRBV5-3 | TGTGCCAGAAGTTTCCGGGTCGTTGGGGCCGGGGAGCTGTTTTTT | CARSFRVVGAGELFF
once | . | TRBJ1-4 | TRBV5-1 | TGCGCCAGCAGCTTGGTGGCGGCAGCTAATGAAAAACTGTTTTTT | CASSLVAAANEKLFF
. | TRBD1 | TRBJ1-5 | TRBV9 | TGTGCCAGCAGCGTAGAAGGAGGGGGCGGTCAGCCCCAGCATTTT | CASSVEGGGGQPQHF
. | . | TRBJ1-1 | TRBV29-1 | TGCAGCGTTGAACGGGGGGTAGGGGTGGAAGCTTTCTTT | CSVERGVGVEAFF
. | . | TRBJ2-7 | TRBV10-2 | TGCGCCAGCAGTGTTCCAGGGACGGTCTCCTACGAGCAGTACTTC | CASSVPGTVSYEQYF
. | TRBD2 | TRBJ2-7 | TRBV5-4 | TGTGCCAGCAGCCCCGGGACTAGCGGGACGGGCGAGCAGTACTTC | CASSPGTSGTGEQYF
. | . | TRBJ1-2 | TRBV27 | TGTGCCAGCAGCCCGACAGGTCGCAACTATGGCTACACCTTC | CASSPTGRNYGYTF
. | . | TRBJ1-2 | TRBV6-5 | TGTGCCAGCAGTTACCTCCCTAGTGAGGGCCTATATGGCTACACCTTC | CASSYLPSEGLYGYTF
. | TRBD1 | TRBJ1-5 | TRBV5-1 | TGCGCCAGCAGCCCGGGGACAGACAATCAGCCCCAGCATTTT | CASSPGTDNQPQHF
few | . | TRBJ1-1 | TRBV7-2 | TGTGCCAGCAGCTTACTCCCGGCGGGGGAAGCTTTCTTT | CASSLLPAGEAFF
. | . | TRBJ2-5 | TRBV7-9 | TGTGCCAGCAGCTTAAAAGAGACCCAGTACTTC | CASSLKETQYF
. | . | TRBJ2-7 | TRBV7-2 | TGTGCCAGCAGCTTACTGTCAGGGGGGTACGAGCAGTACTTC | CASSLLSGGYEQYF
once | . | TRBJ2-5 | TRBV7-8 | TGTGCCAGCAGCTTTGGGTGGGAGACCCAGTACTTC | CASSFGWETQYF
once | TRBD1 | TRBJ1-6 | TRBV18 | TGTGCCAGCTCAGCGGACAGGGGGAATTCACCCCTCCACTTT | CASSADRGNSPLHF
. | . | TRBJ2-7 | TRBV18 | TGTGCCAGCTCACCCTCGACAGCTTTAATAGAGCAGTACTTC | CASSPSTALIEQYF
. | . | TRBJ2-1 | TRBV4-1 | TGCGCCAGCAGTCGGGATCGATACAATGAGCAGTTCTTC | CASSRDRYNEQFF
once | . | TRBJ1-1 | TRBV7-6 | TGTGCCAGCAGCTGGGGGGAGGGGAACACTGAAGCTTTCTTT | CASSWGEGNTEAFF
. | . | TRBJ1-6 | TRBV15 | TGTGCCACCAGCAAACAGGTTTATAATTCACCCCTCCACTTT | CATSKQVYNSPLHF
. | TRBD2 | TRBJ2-1 | TRBV7-9 | TGTGCCAGCAGCTTAGGTCGGGGACTAGTTTTCGGGGATGAGCAGTTCTTC | CASSLGRGLVFGDEQFF
. | . | TRBJ2-1 | TRBV4-2 | TGTGCCAGCAGCACATCCGTCGGAGAGGACGAGCAGTTCTTC | CASSTSVGEDEQFF
. | . | TRBJ1-2 | TRBV4-2 | TGTGCCAGCAGCCAAGAAAACCCGGACGTCAGCGGCTACACCTTC | CASSQENPDVSGYTF
. | TRBD2 | TRBJ2-5 | TRBV5-4 | TGTGCCAGCGCCTCGGGGGGGCGTGAGACCCAGTACTTC | CASASGGRETQYF
. | TRBD2 | TRBJ2-2 | TRBV5-1 | TGCGCCAGCAGCTTGGTGGTAGCGGGGGCCGGGGAGCTGTTTTTT | CASSLVVAGAGELFF
. | . | TRBJ1-5 | TRBV2 | TGTGCCAGCGGTCTCAGTCACGAGCAGCCCCAGCATTTT | CASGLSHEQPQHF
. | TRBD2 | TRBJ2-1 | TRBV4-3 | TGCGCCAGCAGCCAACGGACTAGCGGTTACAATGAGCAGTTCTTC | CASSQRTSGYNEQFF
. | . | TRBJ1-1 | TRBV6-5 | TGTGCCAGCAGTTCCCAACCCGGGGCAAAAGCTTTCTTT | CASSSQPGAKAFF
. | TRBD1 | TRBJ2-7 | TRBV2 | TGTGCCAGCACCCTGGACAGGGAAGGCGAGCAGTACTTC | CASTLDREGEQYF
. | TRBD1 | TRBJ1-5 | TRBV4-1 | TGCGCCAGCAGCCAAGACGGGGGGAACTACAGGGGTGGTCAGCCCCAGCATTTT | CASSQDGGNYRGGQPQHF
. | . | TRBJ1-5 | TRBV19 | TGTGCCAGTAGTCCCGACTCAACAATCCAGCCCCAGCATTTT | CASSPDSTIQPQHF
. | . | TRBJ2-2 | TRBV5-5 | TGTGCCAGCAGCGTACGACAGGGACTGGTTTCGGCCGGGGAGCTGTTTTTT | CASSVRQGLVSAGELFF
. | TRBD2 | TRBJ2-7 | TRBV5-5 | TGTGCCAGCAGCCCCGGGACTAACTCCTACGAGCAGTACTTC | CASSPGTNSYEQYF
. | . | TRBJ2-1 | TRBV7-9 | TGTGCCAGCAGCTTAGGAGGGAAACAATACAATGAGCAGTTCTTC | CASSLGGKQYNEQFF
once | . | TRBJ2-7 | TRBV28 | TGTGCCATCCAACCAACGACAAATTCCTACGAGCAGTACTTC | CAIQPTTNSYEQYF
. | . | TRBJ1-6 | TRBV11-1 | TGTGCCAGCAGCCCCCACCCGCACAATTCACCCCTCCACTTT | CASSPHPHNSPLHF
. | TRBD1 | TRBJ2-1 | TRBV6-5 | TGTGCCAGCAGCAGATTGACAGGGACCTCGTTCTTC | CASSRLTGTSFF
. | . | TRBJ1-1 | TRBV29-1 | TGCAGCGCAATGGGACGTATGAACACTGAAGCTTTCTTT | CSAMGRMNTEAFF
once | . | TRBJ1-5 | TRBV4-1 | TGCGCCAGCAGCCAAGGATACAATCAGCCCCAGCATTTT | CASSQGYNQPQHF
. | . | TRBJ2-7 | TRBV4-1 | TGCGCCAGCAGCCAAGGGGCAGCTCGCGAGCAGTACTTC | CASSQGAAREQYF
. | . | TRBJ1-1 | TRBV7-3 | TGTGCCAGCAGCCTTAACGGAGGTGGCACTGAAGCTTTCTTT | CASSLNGGGTEAFF
. | . | TRBJ2-3 | TRBV28 | TGTGCCAGCAGTTTACTTAACCCCAATACGCAGTATTTT | CASSLLNPNTQYF
. | . | TRBJ1-1 | TRBV6-6 | TGTGCCAGCAGTTACACAGATGAAGCTTTCTTT | CASSYTDEAFF
. | TRBD1 | TRBJ1-3 | TRBV11-2 | TGTGCCAGCAGCTGGGGACAGGGTCCAGGAAACACCATATATTTT | CASSWGQGPGNTIYF
. | . | TRBJ1-1 | TRBV6-6 | TGTGCCAGCAGTCTACGGAACACTGAAGCTTTCTTT | CASSLRNTEAFF
once | . | TRBJ2-2 | TRBV19 | TGTGCCAGTCGGACCTACTCGTACACCGGGGAGCTGTTTTTT | CASRTYSYTGELFF
. | TRBD2 | TRBJ2-7 | TRBV5-1 | TGCGCCAGCAGCCCCGGGACTAGCGACGCCTACGAGCAGTACTTC | CASSPGTSDAYEQYF
. | . | TRBJ1-1 | TRBV19 | TGTGCCAGTAGTATATCGAGGGACACTGAAGCTTTCTTT | CASSISRDTEAFF
. | . | TRBJ2-6 | TRBV2 | TGTGCCAGCACCCCCTTGGGATCTGGGGCCAACGTCCTGACTTTC | CASTPLGSGANVLTF
once | . | TRBJ1-4 | TRBV28 | TGTGCCAGCAGGGGAGAAAAACTGTTTTTT | CASRGEKLFF
. | . | TRBJ2-2 | TRBV7-6 | TGTGCCAGCAGCCCCAGTCCGGGGGCGAACACCGGGGAGCTGTTTTTT | CASSPSPGANTGELFF
. | . | TRBJ2-1 | TRBV11-3 | TGTGCCAGCAGTAAGGGCGGGGTCGAGAACAATGAGCAGTTCTTC | CASSKGGVENNEQFF